One T cell receptor (beta chain) is described in this entry. The target antigen is unknown. This sample was taken from a study of Ad26.COV2.S vaccination and SARS-CoV-2 variants. Turning to the study itself: Donor joined the COV1001 Ad26.COV2.S trial arm. The study, taken as a whole, reports: Spike-specific CD8+ and CD4+ T cell responses reportedly showed substantial breadth after vaccination.

With 3 bases clipped from V and 10 bases from J, the junction kept 9 bases outside the gene matches. The CDR3 consists of 15 residues. Germline loops: CDR1 MDHEN, CDR2 SYDVKM. Clones were sequenced by immunoSEQ multiplex PCR, and TCRdb holds only the in-frame ones, with some missing. The sample lists approximately 480,000 clones, around 88% occurring once. Noted treatment: 15 to 20 received Ad26.COV2.S at low or high dose, single or two shots; about 5 received placebo; per-sample allocation not given. At day 63 after the first vaccine or placebo injection, samples were drawn. A Boston adult aged 18-55 years was the donor. An Ad26 vector was used to express Wuhan-strain SARS-CoV-2 spike as the vaccine.

The V and J genes are TRBV28 and TRBJ1-1; TRBD1 aligns across 12 bases. The receptor's source is a person aged 18-65 years who received the Ad26.COV2.S COVID-19 vaccine or a placebo. The sample here was peripheral blood, taken in a trial of Ad26.COV2.S vaccine versus placebo. CDR3 sequence reads: CASSFPGTGGGGAFF. The CDR3 nucleotides read TGTGCCAGCAGTTTCCCCGGGACAGGGGGCGGGGGAGCTTTCTTT.